This T cell receptor (beta chain) emerged from a study of blood T cells in healthy people across ages. Study overall: Through template switching, about one barcoded beta molecule was captured per two T cells, as measured in model experiments.

This clonotype was observed a few times. CDR3 length equals 16 residues. Germline assignment: CDR1 ENHRY and CDR2 SYGVKD. Unmatched junction bases numbered 4, after V lost 0 bases and J lost 5 bases. The sample, about 9.2 milliliters of peripheral blood, was drawn from each donor. The use of a sample-barcoded 5' primer and a J-beta primer mix characterized a second PCR of roughly 6 to 12 cycles. MiXCR was run by TCRdb on the 5' RACE reads, yielding one entry per CDR3 protein. In the table there are some 1 million distinct CDR3 sequences, under 55% of which are singletons. Specimen: blood. This clonotype was sampled from a woman between 55 and 75 years old in good health. The chain joins TRBV10-3 to TRBJ2-1, with 10 bases fitting TRBD2. CDR3 DNA sequence: TGTGCCATCAGTGAGTCGGGAGGACTAGCGGACAATGAGCAGTTCTTC. The encoded protein is CAISESGGLADNEQFF.